These 23 T cell receptor beta chains share one sample of origin, sequenced in a study of blood T cell repertoires in COVID-19. Some clones are missing from TCRdb's copy, which holds only in-frame ones; the method was immunoSEQ multiplex PCR. The sample has 300,000 to 400,000 clones, 70% to 90% seen once. The sample comprised PBMCs or T cells enriched from blood (not recorded which). These receptor sequences come from a woman in her thirties or forties with acute COVID-19.

The table lists this clone with a few counts. V is TRBV5-1 and J is TRBJ1-4, with D perhaps matching TRBD1 (5 bases). Germline loops: CDR1 SGHRS, CDR2 YFSETQ. Trimming left V 7 bases short and J 7 bases short, with 35 bases between. The CDR3 contains 20 residues. The CDR3 loop reads CASGPSSGYLVGGVSEKLFF. Here the CDR3 DNA reads TGCGCCAGCGGCCCGTCCAGCGGCTATCTCGTAGGAGGGGTAAGTGAAAAACTGTTTTTT.

The CDR3: CASSPPQTGGPGYTF. CDR3 bases: TGTGCCAGTAGCCCGCCCCAGACAGGGGGCCCTGGCTACACCTTC. This chain joins TRBV19 and TRBJ1-2, with TRBD1 matching over 10 bases. Germline CDR1 LNHDA, CDR2 SQIVND (reference sequence). CDR3 length: 15 residues. V shed 6 bases, J shed 7 bases, and the junction held 11 bases outside the gene matches.

This clone turned up a few times. V gene TRBV4-1 combines with J gene TRBJ1-2, with D possibly being TRBD1 (6 bases). Trimming left V 1 base short and J 6 bases short, with 15 bases between. Germline CDR1 and CDR2: MGHRA and YSYEKL. The CDR3 is made up of 15 amino acids. DNA for the CDR3: TGCGCCAGCAGCCAAGGGACAGACCTTTCTGATGGCTACACCTTC. This sequence encodes CASSQGTDLSDGYTF.

The CDR3 loop is CASRSGTPVWGYTF. CDR3 bases: TGTGCCAGCAGAAGCGGGACACCCGTTTGGGGCTACACCTTC. The chain has TRBV13 and TRBJ1-2; tentative D call: TRBD1 (6 bases). Germline loops: CDR1 PRHDT, CDR2 FYEKMQ (reference sequence). V lost 6 bases and J lost 8, with 19 bases in between. The CDR3 totals 14 residues.

The chain couples TRBV28 to TRBJ1-2; 7 nucleotides match TRBD1. This CDR3 is 14 amino acids long. Per germline, CDR1 MDHEN and CDR2 SYDVKM. V trimming: 6 bases; J trimming: 4 bases; junction bases outside the gene matches: 8. CDR3 nucleotide sequence: TGTGCCAGCAGGTCGGGACAGTATGTCTATGGCTACACCTTC. Translating gives CASRSGQYVYGYTF.

This clone was seen only once. The rearrangement uses TRBV10-3 and TRBJ1-5; D may be TRBD1 (5 bases). Trimming took off 2 bases at V and 1 base at J, with 6 bases between the two ends. This CDR3 contains 14 residues. Germline CDR1 and CDR2: ENHRY and SYGVKD. As DNA, the CDR3 is TGTGCCATCAGTGAGGGGGGGAGCAATCAGCCCCAGCATTTT. Translating it yields CAISEGGSNQPQHF.

V gene TRBV19 combines with J gene TRBJ1-5; the match to TRBD1 covers 7 bases. The CDR3 has 16 amino acids. J lost 4 bases, V lost 3 bases, and 9 bases had no gene match. Germline V CDR1 and CDR2: LNHDA, SQIVND (reference sequence). The CDR3 DNA follows: TGTGCCAGTAGTATTATCGGGACAGCCCCAAATCAGCCCCAGCATTTT. It codes for CASSIIGTAPNQPQHF. Full variable domain (missing parts from reference TRBV19 and TRBJ1-5): DGGITQSPKYLFRKEGQNVTLSCEQNLNHDAMYWYRQDPGQGLRLIYYSQIVNDFQKGDIAEGYSVSREKKESFPLTVTSAQKNPTAFYLCASSIIGTAPNQPQHFGDGTRLSIL.

V and J are TRBV3-1 (or the pseudogene TRBV3-2) and TRBJ2-7; D is perhaps TRBD2 (7 bases). V was cut by 3 bases and J by 1 base, with 19 bases left in between. The CDR3 runs to 17 residues. Germline-derived CDR1 and CDR2 are LGHDT and YNNKEL (reference sequence). The CDR3 bases are TGTGCCAGCAGCCAGCTGGGAGGGGCAGGGGCTTCCTACGAGCAGTACTTC. Protein: CASSQLGGAGASYEQYF.

This chain connects TRBV27 to TRBJ2-7; D unclear. Trimming cost V 4 bases and J 3 bases, with 16 bases left between them. The V gene's germline CDR1 is MNHEY and CDR2 SMNVEV (reference sequence). This CDR3 spans 15 amino acids. In DNA form, the CDR3 reads TGTGCCAGCAGTTACCGTGGCGGAGCAAACTACGAGCAGTACTTC. Its protein is CASSYRGGANYEQYF.

The chain links TRBV5-4 to TRBJ2-1; D is possibly TRBD2 (6 bases). The V end was cut by 4 bases, the J end by 7 bases, with 15 bases between. Germline V gene data show CDR1 as SGHNT and CDR2 as YYREEE (reference sequence). The CDR3 has 14 amino acids. CDR3 amino acids: CASSVTGGRNEQFF. In nucleotides, the CDR3 is TGTGCCAGCAGCGTTACTGGAGGGAGGAATGAGCAGTTCTTC.

The J gene is TRBJ1-3, the V gene TRBV5-4; a weak D match, TRBD1 (5 bases). The germline CDR1 and CDR2 sequences are SGHNT and YYREEE (reference sequence). This CDR3 comprises 15 residues. V was cut by 4 bases and J by 3 bases, with 14 bases left in between. CDR3 bases: TGTGCCAGCAGCCATAGGGACTATAATGGAAACACCATATATTTT. This encodes CASSHRDYNGNTIYF. The variable domain in full, completed from reference TRBV5-4 and TRBJ1-3, reads ETGVTQSPTHLIKTRGQQVTLRCSSQSGHNTVSWYQQALGQGPQFIFQYYREEENGRGNFPPRFSGLQFPNYSSELNVNALELDDSALYLCASSHRDYNGNTIYFGEGSWLTVV.

The rearrangement links TRBV4-3 to TRBJ1-5; D gene ambiguous. In germline, CDR1 is LGHNA, CDR2 YSLEER. The ends were cut back, 0 bases at V and 6 bases at J, with 12 bases in the middle. The CDR3 length is 15 residues. The CDR3 region is CASSQDPRHGQPQHF. The CDR3 nucleotides read TGCGCCAGCAGCCAAGATCCCAGGCACGGTCAGCCCCAGCATTTT.

The V call is TRBV5-6, the J call TRBJ1-1; D might be TRBD1 (6 bases). V shed 0 bases and J shed 3 bases, with 12 bases lying between them. CDR3 length equals 15 residues. The germline CDR1 and CDR2 sequences are SGHDT and YYEEEE. CDR3 protein: CASSLVFEGDTEAFF. The CDR3 bases are TGTGCCAGCAGCTTGGTGTTCGAGGGGGACACTGAAGCTTTCTTT.

V is TRBV27 and J is TRBJ1-6; perhaps TRBD1 as D (5 bases). With 5 bases removed from V and 6 bases from J, the gap between germline ends came to 11 bases. Germline-derived CDR1 and CDR2 are MNHEY and SMNVEV (reference sequence). The CDR3 is 14 residues long. CDR3 coding DNA: TGTGCCAGCAGTACCCAGGGTTTTAATTCACCCCTCCACTTT. Protein product: CASSTQGFNSPLHF.

The chain uses TRBV5-1 and TRBJ2-5, with 9 bases aligning to TRBD1. CDR3 size: 15 residues. The germline gives CDR1 SGHRS, CDR2 YFSETQ. The V gene end was trimmed by 0 bases and the J gene end by 4 bases; junction bases not matched to a gene: 4. In DNA form, the CDR3 reads TGCGCCAGCAGCTTGGATGGGACAGGGACAGAGACCCAGTACTTC. Its translation is CASSLDGTGTETQYF.

Turning to this clone: In the same sample, other DNA sequences code for this CDR3. This rearrangement joins TRBV9 to TRBJ1-1; possible D gene TRBD1, 6 bases. There are 14 residues in the CDR3. Germline V gene lookup returns CDR1 SGDLS and CDR2 YYNGEE. Between the trimmed V and J ends, which lost 0 bases and 4 bases, there was a span of 10 bases. CDR3 in DNA: TGTGCCAGCAGCGTAGGTCAGGGGATCACTGAAGCTTTCTTT. Translating it yields CASSVGQGITEAFF.

The J gene is TRBJ1-2, the V gene TRBV7-9; the match to TRBD1 covers 10 bases. CDR3 length equals 14 residues. Germline lookup yields CDR1 SEHNR and CDR2 FQNEAQ (reference sequence). V lost 5 bases, J lost 8 bases, and 8 bases stayed unmatched. CDR3 in amino acids: CASSDRGQARGYTF. CDR3 coding DNA: TGTGCCAGCAGCGACAGGGGGCAGGCTAGAGGCTACACCTTC.

A single count supports this clone. J is TRBJ2-1 and V is TRBV7-9; D possibly corresponds to TRBD2 (6 bases). CDR1 and CDR2 (germline): SEHNR, FQNEAQ (reference sequence). Trimming took 2 bases from V and 10 from J, leaving 21 bases between them. The CDR3 has 16 amino acids. CDR3 DNA: TGTGCCAGCAGCTTAAACGTCGGGGGAACCTTGCGGGAGCAGTTCTTC. Its protein product is CASSLNVGGTLREQFF.

Only one count was recorded for this clone. V is TRBV12-5 and J is TRBJ2-2; TRBD2 aligns across 13 bases. This CDR3 contains 16 residues. Trimming removed 3 bases from V and 3 bases from J; junction bases left unmatched: 1. Germline lookup yields CDR1 LGHNT and CDR2 FRNRAP. CDR3 nucleotides: TGTGCTAGTGGTTTACTAGCGGGGGGGTACACCGGGGAGCTGTTTTTT. This sequence encodes CASGLLAGGYTGELFF.

The gene calls are TRBV15 and TRBJ1-6; D gene ambiguous. Trimming cost V 0 bases and J 5 bases, with 5 bases left between them. The CDR3 runs to 14 residues. Germline CDR1 reads LNHNV; CDR2 reads YYDKDF (reference sequence). CDR3 nucleotides: TGTGCCACCAGCAGAGAATCGGATAATTCACCCCTCCACTTT. Its protein product is CATSRESDNSPLHF. Filled out from reference TRBV15 and TRBJ1-6, the complete variable domain reads DAMVIQNPRYQVTQFGKPVTLSCSQTLNHNVMYWYQQKSSQAPKLLFHYYDKDFNNEADTPDNFQSRRPNTSFCFLDIRSPGLGDTAMYLCATSRESDNSPLHFGNGTRLTVT.

The genes are TRBV5-4 and TRBJ2-2, with D maybe TRBD1 (6 bases). The CDR3 runs 14 residues. V shed 2 bases and J shed 4 bases, with 9 bases lying between them. CDR1 is SGHNT and CDR2 is YYREEE in the germline V gene (reference sequence). CDR3 bases: TGTGCCAGCAGCTTAGGGGGTACCACCGGGGAGCTGTTTTTT. Translating it yields CASSLGGTTGELFF. Full variable domain (rest looked up from reference TRBV5-4 and TRBJ2-2): ETGVTQSPTHLIKTRGQQVTLRCSSQSGHNTVSWYQQALGQGPQFIFQYYREEENGRGNFPPRFSGLQFPNYSSELNVNALELDDSALYLCASSLGGTTGELFFGEGSRLTVL.

The chain uses TRBV9 and TRBJ1-2, with D possibly being TRBD1 (5 bases). Trimming took 7 bases from V and 2 from J, leaving 12 bases between them. CDR3 length: 13 amino acids. From germline, CDR1 is SGDLS and CDR2 YYNGEE. The CDR3: CASSPTENYGYTF. CDR3 DNA sequence: TGTGCCAGCTCCCCGACAGAGAACTATGGCTACACCTTC.

The chain combines TRBV16 with TRBJ2-1; 11 bases align to TRBD2. Trimming cost V 4 bases and J 5 bases; bases outside gene matches: 7. This CDR3 is 16 amino acids long. Germline loops: CDR1 KGHSY, CDR2 FQNENV. As DNA, the CDR3 is TGTGCCAGCAGCCGAATAATAGCGGGGGGGAACAATGAGCAGTTCTTC. This gives the protein CASSRIIAGGNNEQFF.